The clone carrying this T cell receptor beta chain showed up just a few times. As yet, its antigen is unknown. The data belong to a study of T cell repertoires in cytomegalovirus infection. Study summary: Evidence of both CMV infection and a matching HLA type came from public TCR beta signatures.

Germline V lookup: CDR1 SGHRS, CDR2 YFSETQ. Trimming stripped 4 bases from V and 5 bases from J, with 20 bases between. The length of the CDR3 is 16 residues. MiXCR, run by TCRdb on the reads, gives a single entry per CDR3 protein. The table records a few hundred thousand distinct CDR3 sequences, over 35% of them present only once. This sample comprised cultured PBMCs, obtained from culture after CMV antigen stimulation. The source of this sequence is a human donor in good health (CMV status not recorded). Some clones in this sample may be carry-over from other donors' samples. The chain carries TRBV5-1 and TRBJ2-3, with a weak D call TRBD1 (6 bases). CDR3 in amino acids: CASSPTTGGSQDTQYF. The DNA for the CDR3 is TGCGCCAGCAGCCCCACGACAGGCGGATCACAAGATACGCAGTATTTT.